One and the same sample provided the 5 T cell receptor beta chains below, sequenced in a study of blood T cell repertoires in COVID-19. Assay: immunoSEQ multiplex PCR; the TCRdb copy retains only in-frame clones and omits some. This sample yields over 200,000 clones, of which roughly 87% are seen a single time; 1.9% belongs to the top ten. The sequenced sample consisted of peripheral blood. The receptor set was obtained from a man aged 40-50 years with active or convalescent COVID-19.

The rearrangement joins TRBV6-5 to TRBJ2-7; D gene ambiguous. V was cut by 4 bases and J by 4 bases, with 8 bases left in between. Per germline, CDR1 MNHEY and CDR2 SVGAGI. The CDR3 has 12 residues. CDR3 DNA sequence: TGTGCCAGCAGTTTGACACCTTACGAGCAGTACTTC. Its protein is CASSLTPYEQYF.

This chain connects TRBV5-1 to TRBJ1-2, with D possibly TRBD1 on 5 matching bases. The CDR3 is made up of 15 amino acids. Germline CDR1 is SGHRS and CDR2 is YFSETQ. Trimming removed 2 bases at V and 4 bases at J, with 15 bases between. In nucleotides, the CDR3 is TGCGCCAGCAGCTTAATGGAGGGGAGCACCTATGGCTACACCTTC. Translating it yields CASSLMEGSTYGYTF.

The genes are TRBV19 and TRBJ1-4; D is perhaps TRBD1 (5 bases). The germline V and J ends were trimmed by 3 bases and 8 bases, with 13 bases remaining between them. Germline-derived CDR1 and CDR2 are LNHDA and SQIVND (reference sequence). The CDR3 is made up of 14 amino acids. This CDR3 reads CASSITGFLEKLFF. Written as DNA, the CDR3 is TGTGCCAGTAGTATTACAGGTTTCTTGGAAAAACTGTTTTTT.

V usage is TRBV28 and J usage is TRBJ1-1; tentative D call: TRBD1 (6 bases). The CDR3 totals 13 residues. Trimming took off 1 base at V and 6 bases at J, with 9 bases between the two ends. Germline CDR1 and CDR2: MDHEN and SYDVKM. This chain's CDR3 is CASSLFRGPEAFF. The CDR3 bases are TGTGCCAGCAGTTTATTCAGGGGTCCTGAAGCTTTCTTT.

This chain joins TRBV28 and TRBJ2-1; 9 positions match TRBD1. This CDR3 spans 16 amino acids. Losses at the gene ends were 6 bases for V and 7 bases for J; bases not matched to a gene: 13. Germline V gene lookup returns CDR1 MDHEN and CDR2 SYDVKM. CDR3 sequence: CASSPVGTGIKNEQFF. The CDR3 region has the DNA TGTGCCAGCAGCCCCGTAGGGACAGGGATTAAAAATGAGCAGTTCTTC. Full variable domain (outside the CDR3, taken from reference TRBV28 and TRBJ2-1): DVKVTQSSRYLVKRTGEKVFLECVQDMDHENMFWYRQDPGLGLRLIYFSYDVKMKEKGDIPEGYSVSREKKERFSLILESASTNQTSMYLCASSPVGTGIKNEQFFGPGTRLTVL.